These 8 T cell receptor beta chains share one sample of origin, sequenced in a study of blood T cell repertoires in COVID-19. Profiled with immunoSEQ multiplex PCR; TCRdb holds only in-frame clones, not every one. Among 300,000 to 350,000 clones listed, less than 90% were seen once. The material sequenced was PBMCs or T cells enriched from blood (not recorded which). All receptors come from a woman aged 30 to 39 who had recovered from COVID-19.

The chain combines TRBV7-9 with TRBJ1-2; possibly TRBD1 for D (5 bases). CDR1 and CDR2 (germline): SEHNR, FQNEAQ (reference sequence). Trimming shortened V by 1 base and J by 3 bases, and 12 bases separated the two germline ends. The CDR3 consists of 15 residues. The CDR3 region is CASSLGVREDYGYTF. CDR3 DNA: TGTGCCAGCAGCTTAGGAGTCAGGGAGGACTATGGCTACACCTTC.

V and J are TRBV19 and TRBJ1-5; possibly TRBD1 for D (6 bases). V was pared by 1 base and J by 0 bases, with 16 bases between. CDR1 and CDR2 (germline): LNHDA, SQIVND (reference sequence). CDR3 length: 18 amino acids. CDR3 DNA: TGTGCCAGTAGTATAGTTGGACAGTCACTTCCTAGCAATCAGCCCCAGCATTTT. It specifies CASSIVGQSLPSNQPQHF.

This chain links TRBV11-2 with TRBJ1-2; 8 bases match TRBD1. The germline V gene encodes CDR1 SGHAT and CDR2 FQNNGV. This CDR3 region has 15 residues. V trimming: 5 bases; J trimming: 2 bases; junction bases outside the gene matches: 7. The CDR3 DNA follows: TGTGCCAGCAGCCCCCGGACAGGGCCCAACTATGGCTACACCTTC. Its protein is CASSPRTGPNYGYTF.

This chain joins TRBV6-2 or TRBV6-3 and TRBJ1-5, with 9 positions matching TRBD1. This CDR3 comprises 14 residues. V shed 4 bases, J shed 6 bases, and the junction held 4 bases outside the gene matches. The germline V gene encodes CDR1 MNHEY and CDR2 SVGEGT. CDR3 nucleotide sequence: TGTGCCAGCAGTTCCACAGGGGGCCGTCAGCCCCAGCATTTT. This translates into CASSSTGGRQPQHF.

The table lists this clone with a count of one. This CDR3 is CASRELDNEKLFF. Written as DNA, the CDR3 is TGTGCCAGCCGGGAACTAGATAATGAAAAACTGTTTTTT. The genes are TRBV19 and TRBJ1-4; D ambiguous. The CDR3 consists of 13 residues. Trimming took off 9 bases at V and 4 bases at J, with 12 bases between the two ends. The germline V gene has CDR1 LNHDA and CDR2 SQIVND (reference sequence).

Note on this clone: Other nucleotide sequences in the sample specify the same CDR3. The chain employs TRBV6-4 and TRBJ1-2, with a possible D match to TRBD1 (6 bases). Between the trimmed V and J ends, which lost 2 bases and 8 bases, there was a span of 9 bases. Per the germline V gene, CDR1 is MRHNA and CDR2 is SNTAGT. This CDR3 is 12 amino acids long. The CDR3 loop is CASSDRGRGYTF. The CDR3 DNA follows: TGTGCCAGCAGTGACAGGGGGAGAGGCTACACCTTC.

For the CDR3, the DNA is TGCAGCGTTGCCGCCAACGGCCGTAGACAGGCTTACAATGAGCAGTTCTTC. It is translated as CSVAANGRRQAYNEQFF. This chain joins TRBV29-1 and TRBJ2-1, with D possibly matching TRBD1 (6 bases). CDR1 and CDR2 from the germline V gene are SQVTM and ANQGSEA. This CDR3 contains 17 residues. Trimming stripped 4 bases from V and 4 bases from J, with 23 bases between.

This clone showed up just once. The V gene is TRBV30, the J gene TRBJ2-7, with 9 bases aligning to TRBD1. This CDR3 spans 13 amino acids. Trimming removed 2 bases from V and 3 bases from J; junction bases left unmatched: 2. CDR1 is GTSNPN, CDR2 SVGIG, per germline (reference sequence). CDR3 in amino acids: CAWSKDRGYEQYF. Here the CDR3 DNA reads TGTGCCTGGAGTAAGGACAGGGGCTACGAGCAGTACTTC.